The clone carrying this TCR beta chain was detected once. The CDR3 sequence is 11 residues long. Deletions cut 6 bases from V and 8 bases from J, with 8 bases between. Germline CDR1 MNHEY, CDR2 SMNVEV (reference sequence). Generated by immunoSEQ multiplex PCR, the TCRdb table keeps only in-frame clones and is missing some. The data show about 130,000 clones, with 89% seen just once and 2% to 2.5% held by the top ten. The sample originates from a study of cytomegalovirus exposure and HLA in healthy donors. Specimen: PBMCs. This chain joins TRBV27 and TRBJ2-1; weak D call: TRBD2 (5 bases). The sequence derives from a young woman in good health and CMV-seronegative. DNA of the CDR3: TGTGCCAGCAGCCGAGGGCATGAGCAGTTCTTC. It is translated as CASSRGHEQFF.